Sequencing of this T cell receptor (beta chain) was carried out in a study of blood T cells in healthy people across ages. Overall study: Per two T cells, about one barcoded beta molecule was captured through template switching. Broader study findings: More naive CD4+ cells and higher diversity marked long-lived donors relative to aged donors.

Through a sample-barcoded 5' primer and a J-beta primer mix, a second PCR was run for about 6 to 11 cycles. Through a template-switch adaptor with 12 random nucleotides, each cDNA molecule received a tag. Each CDR3 protein gets one entry after TCRdb re-called the 5' RACE reads with MiXCR. The repertoire includes approximately 680,000 distinct CDR3 sequences, less than 40% of them detected once, and approximately 15% sits in the top ten. This clonotype was seen many times. What it recognizes is unknown. The TCR originated in a woman at least 80 years old in good health. Specimen: blood.

The CDR3 DNA sequence: TGCAGTGCTAGAGATCTCACAGAGGAGGCAACTAATGAAAAACTGTTTTTT. It yields the protein CSARDLTEEATNEKLFF. The chain employs TRBV20-1 and TRBJ1-4; D not resolved. Germline loops: CDR1 DFQATT, CDR2 SNEGSKA (reference sequence). Trimming stripped 0 bases from V and 0 bases from J, with 14 bases between. CDR3 length: 17 amino acids.